A selection of T cell receptor beta chains follows, all from one sample in a study of shared clonotypes between healthy human individuals. Here immunoSEQ multiplex PCR was the method, and the copy in TCRdb shows in-frame clones only, minus some. This table has roughly 2,500,000 clones, more than 85% appearing once. Material for sequencing was naive CD4+ T cells from PBMCs. Source of these receptors: a man in his late teens or twenties in good health. Some clones in this sample may be carry-over from other donors' samples. CDR3s include the opening cysteine and the closing phenylalanine or tryptophan. The D gene is left open where the match is weak. Size values are once, few and many counts, or a class for expanded clones, and some rows have none.

size	V	D	J	CDR3	DNA
-	TRBV6-6	-	TRBJ2-3	CASGSTQYF	TGTGCCAGCGGAAGTACGCAGTATTTT
-	TRBV5-1	-	TRBJ2-4	CASSQTPLAKNIQYF	TGCGCCAGCAGCCAGACACCGCTAGCCAAAAACATTCAGTACTTC
-	TRBV19	-	TRBJ2-7	CASSIPGTAVYEQYF	TGTGCCAGTAGTATCCCCGGGACGGCAGTGTACGAGCAGTACTTC
-	TRBV7-2	TRBD2	TRBJ2-7	CASSFRAGLDYEQYF	TGTGCCAGCAGTTTTAGGGCGGGACTAGACTACGAGCAGTACTTC
-	TRBV6-1	-	TRBJ1-1	CASSEGLGYTEAFF	TGTGCCAGCAGTGAAGGCCTTGGGTACACTGAAGCTTTCTTT
-	TRBV13	-	TRBJ2-2	CASSRDPTGELFF	TGTGCCAGCAGCAGGGACCCGACCGGGGAGCTGTTTTTT
-	TRBV5-1	-	TRBJ2-7	CASSLVGGQPYEQYF	TGCGCCAGCAGCTTGGTAGGTGGACAGCCCTACGAGCAGTACTTC
-	TRBV20-1	-	TRBJ2-1	CSARGSEQFF	TGCAGTGCTAGGGGGTCCGAGCAGTTCTTC
-	TRBV4-1	-	TRBJ1-3	CASSRAGPGNTIYF	TGCGCCAGCAGCCGGGCAGGGCCTGGAAACACCATATATTTT
once	TRBV18	-	TRBJ2-7	CASSHPADEQYF	TGTGCCAGCTCCCACCCCGCAGACGAGCAGTACTTC
-	TRBV28	-	TRBJ2-4	CASTPVGSPRDIQYF	TGTGCCAGCACCCCAGTGGGGTCCCCCAGGGACATTCAGTACTTC
few	TRBV19	-	TRBJ1-4	CASSTGDATNEKLFF	TGTGCCAGTAGCACAGGCGACGCAACTAATGAAAAACTGTTTTTT
-	TRBV7-8	-	TRBJ2-5	CASSSGTRETQYF	TGTGCCAGCAGCTCTGGGACTCGGGAGACCCAGTACTTC
-	TRBV19	-	TRBJ2-1	CASTPESSYNEQFF	TGTGCCAGTACCCCCGAGAGCTCCTACAATGAGCAGTTCTTC
-	TRBV5-1	TRBD1	TRBJ2-5	CASSLATGGLETQYF	TGCGCCAGCAGCTTGGCGACAGGGGGCTTGGAGACCCAGTACTTC
-	TRBV19	TRBD1	TRBJ1-5	CASSRDRGLLPQHF	TGTGCCAGTAGCCGCGACAGGGGGCTGCTGCCCCAGCATTTT
-	TRBV9	-	TRBJ2-3	CASSGRVSTDTQYF	TGTGCCAGCAGCGGGCGGGTTTCCACAGATACGCAGTATTTT
once	TRBV5-1	TRBD1	TRBJ1-2	CASSVTGGVNYGYTF	TGCGCCAGCAGCGTGACAGGGGGCGTTAACTATGGCTACACCTTC
-	TRBV5-6	TRBD1	TRBJ1-1	CASSLLDRVDQGAFF	TGTGCCAGCAGCCTCCTGGACAGGGTAGATCAAGGGGCTTTCTTT
-	TRBV21-1	-	TRBJ2-5	CASSYPFKIPNRETQYF	TGTGCCAGCAGCTACCCCTTCAAAATACCCAATCGGGAGACCCAGTACTTC